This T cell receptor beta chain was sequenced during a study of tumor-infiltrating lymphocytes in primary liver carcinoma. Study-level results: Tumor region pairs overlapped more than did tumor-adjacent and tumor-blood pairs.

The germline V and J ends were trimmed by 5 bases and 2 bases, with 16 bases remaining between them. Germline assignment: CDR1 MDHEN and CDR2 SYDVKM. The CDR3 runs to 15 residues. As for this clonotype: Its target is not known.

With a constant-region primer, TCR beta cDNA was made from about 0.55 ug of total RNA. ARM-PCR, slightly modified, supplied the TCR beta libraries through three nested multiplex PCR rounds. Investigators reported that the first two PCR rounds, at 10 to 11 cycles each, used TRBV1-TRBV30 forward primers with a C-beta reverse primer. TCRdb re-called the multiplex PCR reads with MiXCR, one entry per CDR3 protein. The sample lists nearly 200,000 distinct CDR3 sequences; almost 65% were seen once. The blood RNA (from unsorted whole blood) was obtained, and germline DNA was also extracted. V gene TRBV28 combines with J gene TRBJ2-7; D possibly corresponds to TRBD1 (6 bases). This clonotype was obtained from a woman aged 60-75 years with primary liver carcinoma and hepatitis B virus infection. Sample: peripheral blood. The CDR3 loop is CASSAPGHGAYEQYF. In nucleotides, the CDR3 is TGTGCCAGCAGTGCCCCGGGACATGGGGCCTACGAGCAGTACTTC.